This TCR beta chain was sequenced for a study of early T cells in non-severe SARS-CoV-2 infection. Across the whole study: Sequencing targeted bulk RNA from unsorted whole blood, leaving chains unpaired.

This clonotype has more than one count but fewer than ten. The target antigen is unknown. V shed 1 base and J 0 bases; nucleotides not matched to a gene: 2. Germline V gene sequence: CDR1 SGHTA, CDR2 FQGNSA. CDR3 length: 15 residues. Findings and caveats of the study: VDJdb matches were skewed toward anti-spike CD8 T cell responses.

Individually, cDNA molecules had unique molecular identifiers attached to them. MiXCR, applied by TCRdb to the 5' RACE reads, yields one record per CDR3 protein. In the table there are about 56,000 distinct CDR3 sequences, 10% of which are singletons. The sequencing input was whole blood. The chain joins TRBV7-2 to TRBJ1-1; 7 bases align to TRBD1. The origin of this receptor is an adult who was a healthcare worker with PCR-confirmed SARS-CoV-2 infection or an uninfected control (not recorded which). CDR3 sequence: CASSLVTGLNTEAFF. The CDR3 bases are TGTGCCAGCAGCTTAGTGACAGGGCTGAACACTGAAGCTTTCTTT.